The sequence of this TCR beta chain was determined in a study of regulatory T cells in long-lasting Graves disease (dated by TCRdb to about 2021). A note on the overall study: To count as having persistent Graves' disease, a patient had to have received antithyroid drug treatment for over 5 years with TSH receptor autoantibodies remaining persistently positive. Patients with persistent Graves' disease were compared with patients with newly diagnosed Graves' disease using TCR sequencing and RNA sequencing of peripheral blood. The study was registered as a clinical trial and conducted in China. TCR sequencing covered some 13 persistent and around 20 newly diagnosed Graves' disease patients, some 33 samples in total. Persistent Graves' disease patients in the clinical cohort had taken antithyroid drugs for around 10 years on average. What the research found in general, with its limitations: Persistent disease showed preferential use of TRBV28, TRBJ1-2 and TRBJ2-5, whereas newly diagnosed disease favored TRBV20-1 and TRBJ2-1. Compared with newly diagnosed patients, persistent Graves' disease patients had lower TCR Shannon entropy and fewer highly expanded clones, which suggests clonal expansion. The small sample size was acknowledged by the authors as a limitation that may reduce accuracy. Sequencing and analysis were restricted to the TCR beta chain. Because the primary lesion, thyroid tissue, could not be accessed, the study looked at peripheral blood alone. Patients with persistent disease shared more public clonotypes (around 2,700) than newly diagnosed patients did (approximately 1,000).

Sample time point, as interpreted from the label and publication: persistent/refractory GD, antithyroid drugs over 5 years with positive TRAb. RNA was extracted from PBMCs in TRIzol for both TCR sequencing and RNA sequencing. Graves' disease was diagnosed according to American Thyroid Association guidelines. Recruitment of patients was carried out at an endocrinology department in Xi'an, China. Each patient gave 7.5 to 10 milliliters of peripheral blood, collected in an EDTA anticoagulant tube. PBMCs were isolated by Ficoll Paque Plus density gradient separation without further T cell sorting. An Agilent 2100 Bioanalyzer and agarose gel were used to check RNA quality, while a NanoDrop 2000 measured RNA concentration. Libraries were constructed by multiplex PCR. The data were produced on an Illumina HiSeq 4000. iRepertoire HTBI primers and Arm-PCR amplification of CDR3 regions were used to construct TCR beta libraries. Gel purification was performed on PCR products prior to sequencing. For the original study's pipeline: Gene usage analysis of CDR3 amino acid clonotypes used the 62 TRBV and around 14 TRBJ segments found across samples. Filtered high-quality paired reads were merged into contigs using COPE and FqMerger. BLAST was used to align contigs to IMGT TRBV, TRBD and TRBJ reference genes, with CDR3 defined following IMGT. Highly expanded clones were defined as clonotypes with a frequency above 0.1%. Repertoire diversity was measured by Shannon entropy, and V-J evenness by the Gini coefficient. Clonotypes shared by more than one individual were considered public. The raw public reads went through TCRdb reprocessing: fastp at Q25, MiXCR clone calling, in-frame beta chains kept. Rows with one shared CDR3 protein collapse into an entry with the most common genes and DNA. Here the V and J calls rest on TCRdb's processing, not on the authors' analysis. This sample has roughly 490,000 distinct CDR3 sequences in its table, and 22% of those were observed once. The biggest ten clones account for around 14% of the sample.

In regard to this clonotype: Its antigen is still unknown. Base-call qualities are not available, and no considerably larger clone is one nucleotide away.

V trim: 2 bases; J trim: 5 bases; unmatched bases: 9. Looking up the germline V gene yields CDR1 SGHRS and CDR2 YFSETQ. The CDR3 starts with the cysteine, ends with the phenylalanine, and has 16 residues. Only CDR3 DNA remains: 48 bases, in frame from the first base. The clonotype originates from a female donor with Graves disease. Sequencing was performed on peripheral blood mononuclear cells (PBMCs), taken when the disease was refractory, from a patient treated with antithyroid drugs. Here the chain combines TRBV5-1 and TRBJ2-5; 10 of the junction bases match TRBD2. The DNA sequence is given as TGCGCCAGCAGCTTAGCGGCTAGCGGGAGTACGGAGACCCAGTACTTC. This encodes CASSLAASGSTETQYF.